What follows is one T cell receptor (beta chain) and its context. The data stem from a study of shared clonotypes between healthy human individuals. This table comes from immunoSEQ multiplex PCR, and its TCRdb copy is limited to in-frame clones, with some not included. Of about 2,200,000 clones in the sample, about 92% were seen once. V was cut by 4 bases and J by 2 bases, with 19 bases left in between. Germline-derived CDR1 and CDR2 are SGHNT and YYREEE (reference sequence). This CDR3 spans 17 amino acids. Naive CD8 cells comprised CD45RO-negative, CCR7-positively selected cells, excluding terminally differentiated effector memory CD45RA+ cells.

The source material was naive CD8+ T cells from PBMCs. The rearrangement links TRBV5-4 to TRBJ2-4, with a possible D match to TRBD2 (6 bases). This TCR came from a man in his late teens or twenties in good health. Some clones in this sample may be carry-over from other donors' samples. CDR3 nucleotides: TGTGCCAGCAGCGAATATAGGTCGGGACTTCCCAAAAACATTCAGTACTTC. Amino acid sequence: CASSEYRSGLPKNIQYF.